The clone carrying this TCR beta chain came up a few times. Antigen unknown. This specimen belongs to a study of T-cell memory formation after mild COVID-19. Across the study: Largely, TCR clusters stayed within a single donor. Points from the study as a whole: The SARS-CoV-2 specificity of second-wave clones reaching peak at day 37 remained unverified.

TCRdb processed the 5' RACE reads anew with MiXCR; each CDR3 protein has one entry. The data hold approximately 340,000 distinct CDR3 sequences, with 15% observed a single time. V shed 4 bases and J shed 2 bases, with 12 bases lying between them. In germline, CDR1 is LGHNA, CDR2 YNFKEQ. This CDR3 is 14 amino acids long. The clonotype comes from a man aged 18-30 years who had mild COVID-19 (a few samples of this study predate the infection). Cell type and time point are not known. Sequencing used PBMCs or a T cell subset sorted from them (not recorded which). The chain combines TRBV4-2 with TRBJ2-7; weak D call: TRBD1 (6 bases). This chain's CDR3 is CASSRTGFPYEQYF. CDR3 coding DNA: TGTGCCAGCAGCCGCACAGGGTTCCCCTACGAGCAGTACTTC.